This T cell receptor beta chain was recovered during a study of blood T cells in healthy people across ages. Study observations and caveats: Getting older went along with TCR beta diversity per million T cells dropping roughly linearly.

Using a J-beta primer mix together with a sample-barcoded 5' primer, a second PCR was run for roughly 7 to 12 cycles. Each cDNA was tagged by a template-switch adaptor containing 12 random nucleotides. TCRdb recomputed calls from the 5' RACE reads with MiXCR, one row per CDR3 protein. Here the sample spans more than 800,000 distinct CDR3 sequences, more than 25% being singletons. The CDR3 loop spans 12 amino acids. Losses at the gene ends were 3 bases for V and 6 bases for J; bases not matched to a gene: 4. The germline V gene has CDR1 DFQATT and CDR2 SNEGSKA (reference sequence). This clonotype was recorded many times. The antigen remains undetermined.

The chain combines TRBV20-1 with TRBJ2-5; 7 nucleotides line up with TRBD1. The sequence derives from a woman of 80 years or more in good health. The specimen was blood. CDR3 DNA: TGCAGTGCTAGCGGGACAGTAAAGACCCAGTACTTC. Translated: CSASGTVKTQYF.